This TCR beta chain is drawn from a study of T cell changes during pregnancy in multiple sclerosis. Per the germline V gene, CDR1 is MNHNS and CDR2 is SASEGT. CDR3 length equals 14 residues. Trimming cost V 0 bases and J 9 bases; bases outside gene matches: 5. Produced via immunoSEQ multiplex PCR; TCRdb's table is partial and in-frame only. The top ten hold 3% to 3.5% of the sample, which has 100,000 or so clones, approximately 91% seen once. This receptor was obtained from a female donor with multiple sclerosis, enrolled in a pregnancy study. The rearrangement joins TRBV6-1 to TRBJ1-2; TRBD1 aligns across 9 bases. The sequencing used peripheral blood, collected in the second trimester of pregnancy. The CDR3 region has the DNA TGTGCCAGCAGTGAAGCGAGGGACAGGGCTCGCTACACCTTC. Residues: CASSEARDRARYTF.